The rows below give T cell receptor beta chains drawn from one sample of a study of naive and memory T cell subsets. TCRdb passed the UMI-ligation and nested PCR reads through MiXCR, listing each CDR3 protein once. The sample includes roughly 36,000 distinct CDR3 sequences, approximately 9.9% of them seen just once. This material consisted of skin, taken from a tuberculin skin test site. Every receptor here comes from an adult in good health. CDR3s include the opening cysteine and the closing phenylalanine or tryptophan. A D gene is named only where the DNA matches it firmly. Rows may omit the clone size; those that give it use once, few, many or a size class.

many,TRBV28,TRBJ2-7,TRBD1,CASSYRDRGQYF,TGTGCCAGCAGTTACCGGGACAGGGGCCAGTACTTC
.,TRBV29-1,TRBJ1-5,.,CSVRTGNQPQHF,TGCAGCGTTAGGACAGGCAATCAGCCCCAGCATTTT
few,TRBV3-1,TRBJ1-5,.,CASSPTSSNQPQHF,TGTGCCAGCAGCCCCACCAGTAGCAATCAGCCCCAGCATTTT
.,TRBV20-1,TRBJ1-1,.,CSANRDLNTEAFF,TGCAGTGCTAACCGGGACCTGAACACTGAAGCTTTCTTT
.,TRBV20-1,TRBJ1-2,.,CSAPAETGRYGYTF,TGCAGTGCTCCAGCCGAGACAGGCCGGTATGGCTACACCTTC
few,TRBV28,TRBJ1-4,.,CASSLTPRGTNEKLFF,TGTGCCAGCAGTTTGACCCCCCGAGGGACTAATGAAAAACTGTTTTTT
.,TRBV7-2,TRBJ1-4,.,CASSSRAATNEKLFF,TGTGCCAGCAGCTCCAGGGCCGCAACTAATGAAAAACTGTTTTTT
.,TRBV7-2,TRBJ1-3,.,CASSANQGPGNTIYF,TGTGCCAGCAGCGCAAACCAGGGGCCTGGAAACACCATATATTTT
many,TRBV20-1,TRBJ2-1,TRBD2,CSARAWTSGWVGEQFF,TGCAGTGCTAGGGCCTGGACTAGCGGCTGGGTCGGGGAGCAGTTCTTC
many,TRBV15,TRBJ2-3,TRBD1,CATSRGTGGRADTQYF,TGTGCCACCAGCAGGGGAACAGGGGGCAGGGCAGATACGCAGTATTTT
few,TRBV20-1,TRBJ1-5,.,CSARTVSNQPQHF,TGCAGTGCTAGGACGGTTAGCAATCAGCCCCAGCATTTT
.,TRBV5-6,TRBJ2-7,.,CASSLRTGSRQYF,TGTGCCAGCAGCCTACGGACCGGGTCGAGGCAGTACTTC
.,TRBV2,TRBJ2-7,TRBD2,CASTSGGPYEQYF,TGTGCCAGCACTAGCGGGGGGCCCTACGAGCAGTACTTC
many,TRBV20-1,TRBJ2-1,.,CSALRGAYNEQFF,TGCAGTGCTTTAAGGGGGGCCTACAATGAGCAGTTCTTC
few,TRBV30,TRBJ2-7,TRBD1,CAWIGQGSGEQYF,TGTGCCTGGATAGGACAGGGGTCGGGCGAGCAGTACTTC
many,TRBV19,TRBJ2-7,TRBD1,CASSRLGTGGNEQYF,TGTGCCAGTAGTCGCTTAGGGACAGGGGGCAACGAGCAGTACTTC
few,TRBV19,TRBJ2-7,TRBD1,CASHSSPLPKGTDTYEQYF,TGTGCCAGCCACTCCTCTCCTCTCCCCAAAGGGACAGACACCTACGAGCAGTACTTC
many,TRBV7-9,TRBJ1-5,.,CASSLDGYNQPQHF,TGTGCCAGCAGCTTAGATGGTTACAATCAGCCCCAGCATTTT
.,TRBV4-1,TRBJ2-1,TRBD2,CASSQTSAGGYNEQFF,TGCGCCAGCAGCCAAACTTCGGCGGGGGGATACAATGAGCAGTTCTTC
medium-sized,TRBV7-2,TRBJ2-2,.,CASSFKGRETGELFF,TGTGCCAGCAGTTTTAAGGGAAGGGAGACCGGGGAGCTGTTTTTT
few,TRBV10-2,TRBJ2-1,.,CASSEVHGSNEQFF,TGCGCCAGCAGTGAGGTTCATGGTTCCAATGAGCAGTTCTTC
.,TRBV27,TRBJ1-2,.,CASSLSGVSYGYTF,TGTGCCAGCAGTTTATCAGGGGTGAGCTATGGCTACACCTTC
many,TRBV7-8,TRBJ2-7,.,CASSLFGAGEVGYEQYF,TGTGCCAGCAGCTTATTTGGGGCAGGTGAAGTGGGCTACGAGCAGTACTTC
many,TRBV5-6,TRBJ2-7,TRBD1,CASSVGGQLYEQYF,TGTGCCAGCAGCGTTGGGGGACAGCTCTACGAGCAGTACTTC